This TCR beta chain derives from a study of blood T cell repertoires in COVID-19 (TCRdb year 2020). Background for the entire study: The collaborator samples originated in the United States, Italy and Spain and spanned the acute and convalescent phases of COVID-19. The material from the prospective study consisted of cDNA or gDNA derived from T cells, B-cell-depleted T cells, or PBMCs. Subjects who had been exposed to COVID-19, were actively infected with it, or had recovered from it provided the deeply sampled blood TCRbeta repertoires that made up the dataset. The repertoires were released in a freely available public database intended as a resource for research on the immune response to SARS-CoV-2. The samples were drawn from two sources: the first 160 participants of the ongoing ImmuneRACE study, and approximately 1,300 subjects contributed by 6 global collaborators. Nearly every sample came with metadata listing a de-identified subject ID, COVID-19 status, age in years and sex. Where available, HLA class I and class II types were taken from metadata supplied by the sample provider and were not determined by assay-based typing.

Turning to this clone: Its antigen remains undetermined. No much larger clone is present one base from it, and per-base qualities are unavailable.

CDR1 and CDR2 are read off the germline V gene as MDHEN and SYDVKM. The CDR3 goes from the cysteine to the phenylalanine over 13 residues. Just the 39-base CDR3 DNA is kept, in frame starting at base 1. V lost 5 bases and J lost 6 bases; the stretch between them is 10 bases long. Whole blood was collected in K2EDTA tubes by collaborating institutions according to the institutions' own protocols. For TCRbeta analysis, collaborators shipped samples in one of three forms: frozen whole blood, isolated PBMCs, or DNA extracted from either of those sample types. Beyond this particular receptor, the publication reports: The quantity of clinical and demographic metadata differed by source and by participant and was supplied without curation.

TCRbeta CDR3 regions were amplified from genomic DNA by means of the immunoSEQ Assay, a bias-controlled multiplex PCR. From the authors' description of their analysis: Nucleated cell counts per sample were estimated from amplification of reference gene primers within the assay. To quantify the absolute abundance of each unique TCRbeta CDR3 rearrangement, sequence reads were collapsed and filtered. For each sample, productive Simpson clonality was calculated as the square root of Simpson's diversity index over productive rearrangements. Imported from immuneACCESS, the table was reduced by TCRdb to in-frame sequences with V and J called. These copies leave out some clones; in studies compared against another copy, an unresolved V gene accounts for under half, and the cause of the remainder is not known. V, J and clone size reflect that table, while D and trimming were determined from the DNA. This sample comprises more than 85,000 clones, about four fifths of them detected only once. In total, the top ten clones hold 24% of the sample.

Input material: peripheral blood. The chain uses TRBV28 and TRBJ2-2, and possibly TRBD1, on 5 matching bases. This receptor was identified in a human donor in a cohort sampled during active COVID-19. The CDR3 sequence is CASSLGVPGELFF. The DNA sequence reads TGTGCCAGCAGTCTAGGGGTTCCCGGGGAGCTGTTTTTT.